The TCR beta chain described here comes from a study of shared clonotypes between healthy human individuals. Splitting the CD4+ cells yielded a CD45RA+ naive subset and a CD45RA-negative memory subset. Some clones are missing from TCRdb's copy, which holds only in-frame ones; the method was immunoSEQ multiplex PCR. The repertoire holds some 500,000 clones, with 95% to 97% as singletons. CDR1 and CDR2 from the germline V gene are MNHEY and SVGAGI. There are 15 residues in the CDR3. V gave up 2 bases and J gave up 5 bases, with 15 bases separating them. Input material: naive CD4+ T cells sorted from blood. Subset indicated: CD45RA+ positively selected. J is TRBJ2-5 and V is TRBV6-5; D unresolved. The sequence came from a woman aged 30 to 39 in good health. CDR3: CASSYGAQGGETQYF. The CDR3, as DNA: TGTGCCAGCAGTTACGGCGCACAAGGTGGCGAGACCCAGTACTTC.